The 2 T cell receptor beta chains below come from one sample, sequenced in a study of blood T cell repertoires in COVID-19. TCRdb's copy holds only in-frame clones and misses some; the assay was immunoSEQ multiplex PCR. Among fewer than 300,000 clones listed, roughly 90% were seen once. Sequenced material: peripheral blood. These TCRs come from a woman younger than 45 with acute or convalescent COVID-19.

The CDR3 here is CASSVGTSGRSSYNEQFF. CDR3 in DNA: TGTGCCAGCAGCGTCGGGACTAGCGGGAGGAGCTCCTACAATGAGCAGTTCTTC. This chain connects TRBV9 to TRBJ2-1; 15 bases are shared with TRBD2. The CDR3 sequence is 18 residues long. Losses at the gene ends were 2 bases for V and 0 bases for J; bases not matched to a gene: 3. The germline CDR1 and CDR2 sequences are SGDLS and YYNGEE.

The chain is built from TRBV29-1 and TRBJ2-3; D might be TRBD2 (7 bases). Trimming took off 7 bases at V and 3 bases at J, with 11 bases between the two ends. Germline values: CDR1 SQVTM, CDR2 ANQGSEA. This CDR3 has 12 amino acids. In DNA, the CDR3 is TGCAGCGCGGGGGGCCGGACAGATACGCAGTATTTT. This gives the protein CSAGGRTDTQYF.